Below, one T cell receptor beta chain is given with its context. This sample stems from a study of T cells after yellow fever vaccination. TCRdb re-derived calls from the 5' RACE reads in MiXCR, one entry per CDR3 protein. The table includes a few hundred thousand distinct CDR3 sequences, around 6.8% detected once. There are 14 residues in the CDR3. Germline-derived CDR1 and CDR2 are MDHEN and SYDVKM. Trimming took 2 bases from V and 2 from J, leaving 8 bases between them. The V gene is TRBV28, the J gene TRBJ2-3; the D is unclear. Sequences were derived from PBMCs, sampled roughly 47 days after the first yellow fever vaccination. The receptor comes from a man aged 18 to 29 who received the YFV17D yellow fever vaccine. The CDR3: CASSLIQSTDTQYF. CDR3 coding DNA: TGTGCCAGCAGTTTAATCCAGTCCACAGATACGCAGTATTTT.